Shown below are 9 T cell receptor beta chains from a single sample sequenced in a study of T cells in Graves' hyperthyroidism and ophthalmopathy. Amplification of TCR beta CDR3 regions used RNA as the template. Initially, a first-round RT-PCR of the TCR CDR3 employed the HTBI primer set. TCRdb reanalysed the multiplex PCR reads using MiXCR and keeps one entry per CDR3 protein. Of about 740,000 distinct CDR3 sequences listed, less than 15% are singletons. Sequencing was performed on blood. These receptor sequences come from a woman aged 18-29 years with Graves' hyperthyroidism.

In regard to this clonotype: The junction departs from germline at one end; a sequencing error may be responsible. The chain combines TRBV7-3 with TRBJ2-7; TRBD1 is a possible D gene (6 bases). The germline CDR1 and CDR2 sequences are SGHTA and FQGTGA. The CDR3 has 14 amino acids. Written as DNA, the CDR3 is TGTGTCAGCAGCTTAAACCGGGACAACTACGAGCAGTACTTC. Its translation: CVSSLNRDNYEQYF.

V gene TRBV2 combines with J gene TRBJ2-3; D remains unclear. The germline gives CDR1 SNHLY, CDR2 FYNNEI. V shed 0 bases and J shed 5 bases, with 9 bases lying between them. This CDR3 contains 14 residues. CDR3 DNA sequence: TGTGCCAGCAGTGAAGCGGGCTGGGGAGATACGCAGTATTTT. This gives the protein CASSEAGWGDTQYF.

The CDR3 loop reads CASSSSRFDPRGNYEQYF. Written as DNA, the CDR3 is TGTGCCAGCAGCTCATCTAGGTTCGATCCGAGGGGGAACTACGAGCAGTACTTC. The rearrangement uses TRBV3-1 and TRBJ2-7, with D possibly matching TRBD1 (6 bases). CDR1 is LGHDT, CDR2 YNNKEL, per germline (reference sequence). This CDR3 comprises 18 residues. V was clipped by 5 bases and J by 3 bases, with 26 bases between them.

This clonotype was counted at least ten times. This sequence joins TRBV6-1 and TRBJ2-7, with 11 bases fitting TRBD2. Trimming removed 8 bases from V and 1 base from J; junction bases left unmatched: 16. Germline loops: CDR1 MNHNS, CDR2 SASEGT. CDR3 length equals 18 residues. This chain's CDR3 is CASGISTSGRSGSYEQYF. The CDR3 region has the DNA TGTGCCAGCGGGATAAGTACTAGCGGGAGATCGGGGTCCTACGAGCAGTACTTC.

The chain combines TRBV7-2 with TRBJ2-7, with TRBD2 identical over 11 bases. In germline, CDR1 is SGHTA, CDR2 FQGNSA. V was pared by 2 bases and J by 5 bases, with 2 bases of the junction left unmatched. The CDR3 is 14 residues long. CDR3 residues: CASSLILAGDEQYF. DNA for the CDR3: TGTGCCAGCAGCTTAATACTAGCGGGAGACGAGCAGTACTTC. The entire variable domain, with the rest obtained from reference TRBV7-2 and TRBJ2-7, is as follows: GAGVSQSPSNKVTEKGKDVELRCDPISGHTALYWYRQSLGQGLEFLIYFQGNSAPDKSGLPSDRFSAERTGGSVSTLTIQRTQQEDSAVYLCASSLILAGDEQYFGPGTRLTVT.

Only a few counts were recorded for this clonotype. The chain combines TRBV4-2 with TRBJ1-2; the D gene is possibly TRBD1 (5 bases). Trimming shortened V by 0 bases and J by 0 bases, and 8 bases separated the two germline ends. The CDR3 covers 15 residues. Germline V lookup: CDR1 LGHNA, CDR2 YNFKEQ. The CDR3 spells CASSQEVTANYGYTF. CDR3 nucleotides: TGTGCCAGCAGCCAAGAGGTGACAGCTAACTATGGCTACACCTTC.

This clonotype has ten or more counts. J is TRBJ2-7 and V is TRBV2, with D possibly matching TRBD2 (7 bases). The CDR3 is 15 residues long. V was cut by 6 bases and J by 1 base, with 16 bases left in between. Per germline, CDR1 SNHLY and CDR2 FYNNEI. The CDR3 protein is CASSEGGTLSYEQYF. The CDR3 DNA reads TGTGCCAGCAGCGAGGGAGGGACACTTTCCTACGAGCAGTACTTC.

The table lists this clonotype with many counts. The V gene is TRBV30, the J gene TRBJ1-3, with no clear D. V lost 0 bases and J lost 0, with 6 bases in between. The CDR3 totals 14 residues. CDR1 is GTSNPN, CDR2 SVGIG, per germline (reference sequence). The CDR3 DNA reads TGTGCCTGGAGTGTTGGGGTCTCTGGAAACACCATATATTTT. This sequence encodes CAWSVGVSGNTIYF.

This clonotype was detected many times. V is TRBV20-1 and J is TRBJ2-2, with D possibly being TRBD2 (5 bases). Germline CDR1 is DFQATT and CDR2 is SNEGSKA (reference sequence). The length of the CDR3 is 14 residues. V was clipped by 5 bases and J by 4 bases, with 14 bases between them. Written as DNA, the CDR3 is TGCAGTGCTGCGGGCCGAGCTGGCACCGGGGAGCTGTTTTTT. Its translation: CSAAGRAGTGELFF.